This TCR beta chain was obtained from a study of T cell changes during pregnancy in multiple sclerosis. The CDR3 is 17 residues long. Trimming removed 4 bases from V and 2 bases from J; junction bases left unmatched: 14. Germline CDR1 and CDR2: SGHRS and YFSETQ. Data came from immunoSEQ multiplex PCR; TCRdb stores just in-frame clones and leaves some out. This table has 80,000 to 100,000 clones, around 92% appearing once. The TCR originated in a female donor with multiple sclerosis, enrolled in a pregnancy study. The sequences come from peripheral blood, collected in the first trimester of pregnancy. This chain connects TRBV5-1 to TRBJ2-5; 7 bases map to TRBD1. Here the CDR3 reads CASSPGMTGKVQETQYF. Written as DNA, the CDR3 is TGCGCCAGCAGCCCCGGGATGACAGGGAAGGTTCAAGAGACCCAGTACTTC. The whole variable domain, filled in from reference TRBV5-1 and TRBJ2-5, reads KAGVTQTPRYLIKTRGQQVTLSCSPISGHRSVSWYQQTPGQGLQFLFEYFSETQRNKGNFPGRFSGRQFSNSRSEMNVSTLELGDSALYLCASSPGMTGKVQETQYFGPGTRLLVL.